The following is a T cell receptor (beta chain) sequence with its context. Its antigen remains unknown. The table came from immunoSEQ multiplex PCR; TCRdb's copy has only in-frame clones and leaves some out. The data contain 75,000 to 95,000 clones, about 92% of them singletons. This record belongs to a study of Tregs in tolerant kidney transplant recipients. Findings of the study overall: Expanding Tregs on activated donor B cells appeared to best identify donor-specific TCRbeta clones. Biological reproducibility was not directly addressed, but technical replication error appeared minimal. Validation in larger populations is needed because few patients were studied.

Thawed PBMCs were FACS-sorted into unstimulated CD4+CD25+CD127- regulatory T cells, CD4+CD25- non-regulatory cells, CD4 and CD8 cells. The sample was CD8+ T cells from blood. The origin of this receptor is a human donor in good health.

CDR3 sequence: CASSISDGAVYEQYF. Written as DNA, the CDR3 is TGTGCCAGTAGTATATCGGACGGTGCGGTCTACGAGCAGTACTTC. The gene calls are TRBV19 and TRBJ2-7, with unresolved D. Germline CDR1 LNHDA, CDR2 SQIVND (reference sequence). This CDR3 spans 15 amino acids. The germline V and J ends were trimmed by 2 bases and 3 bases, with 14 bases remaining between them.